Reported below is one T cell receptor (beta chain). Its antigen remains undetermined. Base qualities were left out, and no much larger clone turns up one base away. This sample stems from a study of blood T cell repertoires in COVID-19 (dated by TCRdb to the early 2020s). With respect to the entire study: Collaborator samples came from the United States, Italy and Spain and covered acute and convalescent phases of COVID-19. Where available, HLA class I and class II types were taken from metadata supplied by the sample provider and were not determined by assay-based typing. The samples were drawn from the first 160 participants of the ongoing ImmuneRACE study and from over 950 subjects provided by 6 global collaborators. Sample metadata almost always included a de-identified subject ID, COVID-19 status, age in years and sex. The material from the prospective study consisted of cDNA or gDNA derived from T cells, B-cell-depleted T cells, or PBMCs. A freely available public database, intended as a resource for researchers studying the immune response to SARS-CoV-2, is where the repertoires were released. Deeply sampled blood TCRbeta repertoires from subjects exposed to, actively infected with, or recovered from COVID-19 were included in the dataset.

Inclusive of the bounding cysteine and phenylalanine, the CDR3 is 13 residues long. The DNA shown is the 39-base CDR3, in frame from base 1. The junction shows trimming of 5 bases on V and 5 bases on J, and the gene matches do not reach 3 bases of it. CDR1 and CDR2 are read off the germline V gene as SGHRS and YFSETQ. The collaborating institutions used their own protocols to collect whole blood in K2EDTA tubes. Collaborator samples were shipped for TCRbeta analysis as frozen whole blood, isolated PBMCs, or DNA extracted from either sample type. Paper-wide results and their limitations: How much clinical and demographic metadata was included differed by source and by participant, and the metadata was provided uncurated.

TCRbeta CDR3 regions were amplified from genomic DNA using the immunoSEQ Assay, a bias-controlled multiplex PCR. The authors' analysis ran thus. Within the assay, amplification of reference gene primers was used to estimate how many nucleated cells each sample contained. To quantify the absolute abundance of each unique TCRbeta CDR3 rearrangement, sequence reads were collapsed and filtered. Productive Simpson clonality was computed per sample as the square root of Simpson's diversity index over productive rearrangements. TCRdb mirrors the immuneACCESS table, restricted to in-frame sequences. Some clones are absent from its copies; in checked studies, under half trace to an unresolved V gene, and the reason for the others is unknown. The V and J calls and clone size were taken over from that table, and D and trimming were inferred from the DNA. In all, the sample holds 150,000 to 200,000 clones, and around 90% of those were seen once. Roughly 19% of the sample rests with the top ten.

This sequence uses TRBV5-1 and TRBJ1-1, and 10 bases in between align with TRBD1. This clonotype was sampled from a man in his sixties with active or convalescent COVID-19. Input material: peripheral blood. The CDR3 amino acid sequence is: CASSTDRGTEAFF. The sequenced DNA: TGCGCCAGCAGTACGGACAGGGGGACTGAAGCTTTCTTT.